Listed below are T cell receptor beta chains from one sample, sequenced in a study of beta chain features in type 1 diabetes. The protocol was immunoSEQ multiplex PCR, while the TCRdb copy is restricted to in-frame clones and leaves out a portion. Among 300,000 or so clones listed, approximately 9.7% were seen once. Sequencing used central memory CD4+ T cells from blood. Receptors originate from a man aged 25 to 45 with type 1 diabetes. The CDR3 runs from the conserved cysteine through the conserved F or W. D genes are given only for firm matches. A row's size may be missing; if present it is once, few, many or a size class.

v_call: TRBV11-2; clone_size: .; d_call: .; j_call: TRBJ2-3; cdr3_aa: CASSQESADTQYF; cdr3_nt: TGCGCCAGCAGCCAAGAATCAGCAGATACGCAGTATTTT
v_call: TRBV19; clone_size: few; d_call: .; j_call: TRBJ2-7; cdr3_aa: CASSIEGGYEQYF; cdr3_nt: TGTGCCAGTAGTATAGAGGGCGGCTACGAGCAGTACTTC
v_call: TRBV6-5; clone_size: few; d_call: .; j_call: TRBJ1-5; cdr3_aa: CAISQKGKPQHF; cdr3_nt: TGTGCCATCTCCCAAAAGGGTAAGCCCCAGCATTTT
v_call: TRBV7-9; clone_size: few; d_call: TRBD1; j_call: TRBJ1-1; cdr3_aa: CASSAAGNRGNTEAFF; cdr3_nt: TGTGCCAGCAGCGCGGCAGGGAACAGGGGGAACACTGAAGCTTTCTTT
v_call: TRBV2; clone_size: many; d_call: .; j_call: TRBJ1-4; cdr3_aa: CASSGASGLNEKLFF; cdr3_nt: TGTGCCAGCAGTGGTGCTTCGGGTCTTAATGAAAAACTGTTTTTT
v_call: TRBV11-2; clone_size: few; d_call: TRBD1; j_call: TRBJ2-7; cdr3_aa: CASRPFSGTGASYEQYF; cdr3_nt: TGTGCCAGCAGACCCTTCTCCGGGACAGGGGCTTCCTACGAGCAGTACTTC
v_call: TRBV5-4; clone_size: .; d_call: .; j_call: TRBJ2-7; cdr3_aa: CASSLLDAYEQYF; cdr3_nt: TGTGCCAGCAGCCTATTGGACGCCTACGAGCAGTACTTC
v_call: TRBV10-3; clone_size: few; d_call: .; j_call: TRBJ1-4; cdr3_aa: CAISPGPATNEKLFF; cdr3_nt: TGTGCCATCAGTCCAGGACCGGCAACTAATGAAAAACTGTTTTTT
v_call: TRBV9; clone_size: many; d_call: TRBD1; j_call: TRBJ2-4; cdr3_aa: CASSPTPGTEAIQYF; cdr3_nt: TGTGCCAGCAGCCCGACACCTGGGACAGAGGCCATTCAGTACTTC
v_call: TRBV27; clone_size: many; d_call: .; j_call: TRBJ2-4; cdr3_aa: CASSPTNNNIQYF; cdr3_nt: TGTGCCAGCAGCCCGACCAACAATAACATTCAGTACTTC
v_call: TRBV20-1; clone_size: .; d_call: .; j_call: TRBJ2-1; cdr3_aa: CSARRGIAQFF; cdr3_nt: TGCAGTGCTAGGCGGGGAATTGCGCAGTTCTTC
v_call: TRBV28; clone_size: .; d_call: .; j_call: TRBJ1-2; cdr3_aa: CASSGRYGYTF; cdr3_nt: TGTGCCAGCAGTGGGAGATATGGCTACACCTTC
v_call: TRBV9; clone_size: many; d_call: .; j_call: TRBJ2-7; cdr3_aa: CASSVGADSYEQYF; cdr3_nt: TGTGCCAGCAGCGTAGGTGCGGATAGCTACGAGCAGTACTTC
v_call: TRBV29-1; clone_size: few; d_call: .; j_call: TRBJ2-1; cdr3_aa: CSVESLAEQFF; cdr3_nt: TGCAGCGTTGAAAGTCTGGCAGAGCAGTTCTTC
v_call: TRBV7-9; clone_size: few; d_call: .; j_call: TRBJ2-7; cdr3_aa: CASSSDVLYEQYF; cdr3_nt: TGTGCCAGCAGCTCGGACGTGCTCTACGAGCAGTACTTC
v_call: TRBV4-3; clone_size: few; d_call: .; j_call: TRBJ2-6; cdr3_aa: CASSQRGYRDVGANVLTF; cdr3_nt: TGCGCCAGCAGCCAAAGGGGGTACAGGGACGTTGGGGCCAACGTCCTGACTTTC
v_call: TRBV19; clone_size: few; d_call: .; j_call: TRBJ2-3; cdr3_aa: CASSIALAASTDTQYF; cdr3_nt: TGTGCCAGTAGTATAGCGTTAGCGGCTAGCACAGATACGCAGTATTTT
v_call: TRBV18; clone_size: few; d_call: TRBD1; j_call: TRBJ1-1; cdr3_aa: CASSPIRGTEAFF; cdr3_nt: TGTGCCAGCTCACCAATCAGGGGGACTGAAGCTTTCTTT
v_call: TRBV5-1; clone_size: few; d_call: TRBD1; j_call: TRBJ1-2; cdr3_aa: CASSWSAGQGVNYGYTF; cdr3_nt: TGCGCCAGCAGCTGGTCGGCGGGACAGGGTGTTAACTATGGCTACACCTTC
v_call: TRBV7-2; clone_size: .; d_call: TRBD1; j_call: TRBJ1-5; cdr3_aa: CASSSRDSLQPQHF; cdr3_nt: TGTGCCAGCAGCTCAAGGGACAGTCTACAGCCCCAGCATTTT
v_call: TRBV7-6; clone_size: .; d_call: .; j_call: TRBJ2-1; cdr3_aa: CASSSFNSAQFF; cdr3_nt: TGTGCCAGCAGCTCGTTCAATAGCGCCCAGTTCTTC
v_call: TRBV2; clone_size: .; d_call: .; j_call: TRBJ2-6; cdr3_aa: CASSDGSSGANVLTF; cdr3_nt: TGTGCCAGCAGTGATGGATCCTCTGGGGCCAACGTCCTGACTTTC
v_call: TRBV7-8; clone_size: .; d_call: .; j_call: TRBJ1-6; cdr3_aa: CASSSSPTGTSYNSPLHF; cdr3_nt: TGTGCCAGCAGTTCGAGTCCGACAGGAACCTCCTATAATTCACCCCTCCACTTT
v_call: TRBV11-2; clone_size: .; d_call: .; j_call: TRBJ2-1; cdr3_aa: CASSLGQANEQFF; cdr3_nt: TGTGCCAGCAGCTTAGGGCAGGCGAATGAGCAGTTCTTC
v_call: TRBV28; clone_size: .; d_call: .; j_call: TRBJ2-2; cdr3_aa: CASSPVNTGELFF; cdr3_nt: TGTGCCAGCAGTCCCGTGAACACCGGGGAGCTGTTTTTT
v_call: TRBV5-1; clone_size: .; d_call: .; j_call: TRBJ2-3; cdr3_aa: CASSARDSTDTQYF; cdr3_nt: TGCGCCAGCAGCGCACGGGACTCCACAGATACGCAGTATTTT
v_call: TRBV6-1; clone_size: .; d_call: .; j_call: TRBJ2-3; cdr3_aa: CASRPTATTDTQYF; cdr3_nt: TGTGCCAGCAGACCAACGGCCACCACAGATACGCAGTATTTT
v_call: TRBV13; clone_size: .; d_call: TRBD2; j_call: TRBJ2-3; cdr3_aa: CASSSGAGSLTSTDTQYF; cdr3_nt: TGTGCCAGCAGCTCCGGAGCGGGGTCCCTCACTAGCACAGATACGCAGTATTTT
v_call: TRBV28; clone_size: few; d_call: .; j_call: TRBJ1-2; cdr3_aa: CASTVRRGYGYTF; cdr3_nt: TGTGCCAGCACCGTTCGAAGGGGCTATGGCTACACCTTC
v_call: TRBV28; clone_size: .; d_call: .; j_call: TRBJ1-1; cdr3_aa: CASSLPGSMNTEAFF; cdr3_nt: TGTGCCAGCAGTTTACCGGGCAGTATGAACACTGAAGCTTTCTTT
v_call: TRBV7-2; clone_size: few; d_call: TRBD2; j_call: TRBJ2-1; cdr3_aa: CASSTNRGGYNEQFF; cdr3_nt: TGTGCCAGCAGCACTAACCGGGGGGGCTACAATGAGCAGTTCTTC
v_call: TRBV7-9; clone_size: .; d_call: .; j_call: TRBJ2-1; cdr3_aa: CASSSRDSSYNEQFF; cdr3_nt: TGTGCCAGCAGCTCCCGGGACTCTTCCTACAATGAGCAGTTCTTC
v_call: TRBV11-3; clone_size: .; d_call: .; j_call: TRBJ2-3; cdr3_aa: CASGPPGRTQYF; cdr3_nt: TGTGCCAGCGGGCCGCCGGGGCGCACGCAGTATTTT
v_call: TRBV6-5; clone_size: .; d_call: .; j_call: TRBJ1-5; cdr3_aa: CASRSEQGSNQPQHF; cdr3_nt: TGTGCCAGCAGGTCAGAGCAGGGGAGCAATCAGCCCCAGCATTTT
v_call: TRBV6-6; clone_size: few; d_call: .; j_call: TRBJ1-2; cdr3_aa: CASSVGYGYTF; cdr3_nt: TGTGCCAGCAGCGTAGGCTATGGCTACACCTTC
v_call: TRBV10-2; clone_size: few; d_call: .; j_call: TRBJ1-1; cdr3_aa: CASSAQGGTEAFF; cdr3_nt: TGCGCCAGCAGTGCTCAAGGGGGCACTGAAGCTTTCTTT
v_call: TRBV28; clone_size: .; d_call: TRBD2; j_call: TRBJ2-5; cdr3_aa: CASSLWGTSEEETQYF; cdr3_nt: TGTGCCAGCAGTTTATGGGGGACTAGCGAAGAAGAGACCCAGTACTTC
v_call: TRBV19; clone_size: .; d_call: .; j_call: TRBJ1-5; cdr3_aa: CASSADSFNQPQHF; cdr3_nt: TGTGCCAGTAGTGCTGACAGTTTCAATCAGCCCCAGCATTTT
v_call: TRBV29-1; clone_size: few; d_call: .; j_call: TRBJ1-1; cdr3_aa: CSGTGQSNTEAFF; cdr3_nt: TGCAGCGGCACCGGACAGAGTAACACTGAAGCTTTCTTT
v_call: TRBV9; clone_size: .; d_call: .; j_call: TRBJ2-6; cdr3_aa: CASSVAWGSGANVLTF; cdr3_nt: TGTGCCAGCAGCGTAGCTTGGGGGTCCGGGGCCAACGTCCTGACTTTC
v_call: TRBV28; clone_size: few; d_call: .; j_call: TRBJ1-2; cdr3_aa: CASSSSTGGYTF; cdr3_nt: TGTGCCAGCAGTTCCTCGACCGGGGGCTACACCTTC
v_call: TRBV10-3; clone_size: many; d_call: TRBD1; j_call: TRBJ2-3; cdr3_aa: CATRQGAGTDTQYF; cdr3_nt: TGTGCCACAAGACAGGGGGCAGGAACAGATACGCAGTATTTT